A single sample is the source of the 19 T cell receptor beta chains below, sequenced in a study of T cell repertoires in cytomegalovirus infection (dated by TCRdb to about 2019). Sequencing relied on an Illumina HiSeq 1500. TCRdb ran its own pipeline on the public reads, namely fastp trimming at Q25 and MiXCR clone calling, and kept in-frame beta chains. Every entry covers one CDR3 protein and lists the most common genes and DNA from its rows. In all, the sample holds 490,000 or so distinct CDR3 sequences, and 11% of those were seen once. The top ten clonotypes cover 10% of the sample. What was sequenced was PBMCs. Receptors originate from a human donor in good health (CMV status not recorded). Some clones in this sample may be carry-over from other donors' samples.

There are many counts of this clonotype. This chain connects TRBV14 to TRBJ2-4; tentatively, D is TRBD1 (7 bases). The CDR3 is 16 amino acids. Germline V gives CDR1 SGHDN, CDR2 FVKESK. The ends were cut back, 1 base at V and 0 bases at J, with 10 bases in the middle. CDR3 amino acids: CASSQGQGLAKNIQYF. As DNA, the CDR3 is TGTGCCAGCAGCCAAGGACAGGGACTAGCCAAAAACATTCAGTACTTC.

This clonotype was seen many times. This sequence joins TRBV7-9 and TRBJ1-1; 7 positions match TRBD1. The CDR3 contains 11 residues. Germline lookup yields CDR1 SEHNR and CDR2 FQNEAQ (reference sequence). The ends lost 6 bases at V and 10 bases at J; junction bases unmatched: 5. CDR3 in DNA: TGTGCCAGCAGTCAAGGGACAGCAGCTTTCTTT. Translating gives CASSQGTAAFF.

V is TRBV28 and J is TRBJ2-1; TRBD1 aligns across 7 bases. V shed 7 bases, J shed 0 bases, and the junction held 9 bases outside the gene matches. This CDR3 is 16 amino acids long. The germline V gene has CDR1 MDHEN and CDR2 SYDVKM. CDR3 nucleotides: TGTGCCAGCACCCGTTACAGGGGAGACTCCTACAATGAGCAGTTCTTC. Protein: CASTRYRGDSYNEQFF. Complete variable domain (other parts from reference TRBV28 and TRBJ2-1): DVKVTQSSRYLVKRTGEKVFLECVQDMDHENMFWYRQDPGLGLRLIYFSYDVKMKEKGDIPEGYSVSREKKERFSLILESASTNQTSMYLCASTRYRGDSYNEQFFGPGTRLTVL.

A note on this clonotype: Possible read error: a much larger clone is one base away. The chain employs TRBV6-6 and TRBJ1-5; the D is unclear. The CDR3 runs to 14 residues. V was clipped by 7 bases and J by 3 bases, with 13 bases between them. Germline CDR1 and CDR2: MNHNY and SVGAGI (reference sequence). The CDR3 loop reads CASKKGTINQPQHF. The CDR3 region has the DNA TGTGCCAGCAAGAAGGGAACAATCAATCAGCCCCAGCATTTT.

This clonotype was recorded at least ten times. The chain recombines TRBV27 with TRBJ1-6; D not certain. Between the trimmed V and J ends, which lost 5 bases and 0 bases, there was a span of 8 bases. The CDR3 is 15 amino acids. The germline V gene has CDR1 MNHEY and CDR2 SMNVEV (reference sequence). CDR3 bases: TGTGCCAGCAGTCTTTTCAGCTCCTATAATTCACCCCTCCACTTT. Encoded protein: CASSLFSSYNSPLHF.

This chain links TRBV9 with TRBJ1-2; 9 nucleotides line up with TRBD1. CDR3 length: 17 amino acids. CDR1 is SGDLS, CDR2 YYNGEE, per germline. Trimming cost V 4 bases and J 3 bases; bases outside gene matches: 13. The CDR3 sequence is CASSPVPGQGEDYGYTF. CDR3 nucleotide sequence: TGTGCCAGCAGCCCCGTCCCGGGACAGGGAGAGGACTATGGCTACACCTTC. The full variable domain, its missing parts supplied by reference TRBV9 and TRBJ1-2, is DSGVTQTPKHLITATGQRVTLRCSPRSGDLSVYWYQQSLDQGLQFLIQYYNGEERAKGNILERFSAQQFPDLHSELNLSSLELGDSALYFCASSPVPGQGEDYGYTFGSGTRLTVV.

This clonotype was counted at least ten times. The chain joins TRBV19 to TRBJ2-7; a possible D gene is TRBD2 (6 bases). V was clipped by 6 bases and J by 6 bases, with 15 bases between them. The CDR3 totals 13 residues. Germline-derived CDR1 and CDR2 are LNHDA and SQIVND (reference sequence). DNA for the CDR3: TGTGCCAGTAGAAGAGGAGGAGGGATCGAGCAGTACTTC. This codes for CASRRGGGIEQYF.

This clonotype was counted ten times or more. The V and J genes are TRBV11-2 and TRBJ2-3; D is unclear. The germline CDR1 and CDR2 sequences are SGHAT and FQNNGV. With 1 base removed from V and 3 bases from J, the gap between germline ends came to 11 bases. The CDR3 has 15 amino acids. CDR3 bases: TGTGCCAGCAGCTTAGCATTAGCCCTGACAGATACGCAGTATTTT. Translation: CASSLALALTDTQYF.

The CDR3 sequence: CASPRSQGSSLNTEAFF. DNA of the CDR3: TGTGCCAGCCCACGAAGCCAGGGCTCCAGCCTGAACACTGAAGCTTTCTTT. This chain connects TRBV9 to TRBJ1-1; TRBD1 is a possible D gene (5 bases). The CDR3 has 17 amino acids. V was trimmed by 7 bases and J by 0 bases, leaving 22 bases between them. Germline lookup yields CDR1 SGDLS and CDR2 YYNGEE.

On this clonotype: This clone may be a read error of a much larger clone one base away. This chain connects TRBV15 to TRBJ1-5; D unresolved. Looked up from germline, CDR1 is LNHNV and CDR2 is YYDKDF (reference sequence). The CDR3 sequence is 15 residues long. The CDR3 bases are TGTGCCACCAGCAGAGATCGTGCAGTCAATCAGCCCAAGCATTTT. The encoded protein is CATSRDRAVNQPKHF.

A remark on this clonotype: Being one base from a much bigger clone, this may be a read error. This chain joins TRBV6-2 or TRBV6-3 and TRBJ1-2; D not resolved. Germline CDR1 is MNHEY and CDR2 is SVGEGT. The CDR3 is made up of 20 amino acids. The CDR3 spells CTSSYPARLLDQALIYGYTF. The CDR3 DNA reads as TGTACCAGCAGCTACCCCGCGAGACTACTAGACCAGGCCCTAATCTATGGCTACACCTTC.

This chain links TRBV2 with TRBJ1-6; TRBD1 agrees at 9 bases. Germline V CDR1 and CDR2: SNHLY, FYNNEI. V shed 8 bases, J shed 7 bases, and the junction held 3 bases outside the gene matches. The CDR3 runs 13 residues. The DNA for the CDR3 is TGTGCCAGCGGGGACAGGGTCAATTCACCCCTCCACTTT. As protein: CASGDRVNSPLHF.

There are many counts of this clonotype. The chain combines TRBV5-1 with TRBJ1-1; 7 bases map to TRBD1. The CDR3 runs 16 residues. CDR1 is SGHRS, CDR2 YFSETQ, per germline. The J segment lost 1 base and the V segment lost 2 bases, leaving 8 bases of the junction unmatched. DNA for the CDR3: TGCGCCAGCAGCTTTACGCCCGGGACAGCGAACACTGAAGCTTTCTTT. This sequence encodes CASSFTPGTANTEAFF.

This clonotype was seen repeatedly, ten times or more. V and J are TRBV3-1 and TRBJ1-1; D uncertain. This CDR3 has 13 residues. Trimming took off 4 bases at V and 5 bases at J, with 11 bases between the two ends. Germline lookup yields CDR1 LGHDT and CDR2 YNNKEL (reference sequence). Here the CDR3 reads CASSPDLGTEAFF. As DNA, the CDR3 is TGTGCCAGCAGCCCAGATTTGGGTACTGAAGCTTTCTTT. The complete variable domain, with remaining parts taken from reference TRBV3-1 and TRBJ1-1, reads DTAVSQTPKYLVTQMGNDKSIKCEQNLGHDTMYWYKQDSKKFLKIMFSYNNKELIINETVPNRFSPKSPDKAHLNLHINSLELGDSAVYFCASSPDLGTEAFFGQGTRLTVV.

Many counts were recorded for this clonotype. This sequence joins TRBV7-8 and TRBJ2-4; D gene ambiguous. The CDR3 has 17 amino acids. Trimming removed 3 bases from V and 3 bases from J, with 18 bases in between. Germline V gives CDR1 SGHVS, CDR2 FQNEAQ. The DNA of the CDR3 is TGTGCCAGCAGCTTGGAGCGACGGCGTTTAGGCAAAAACATTCAGTACTTC. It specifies CASSLERRRLGKNIQYF.

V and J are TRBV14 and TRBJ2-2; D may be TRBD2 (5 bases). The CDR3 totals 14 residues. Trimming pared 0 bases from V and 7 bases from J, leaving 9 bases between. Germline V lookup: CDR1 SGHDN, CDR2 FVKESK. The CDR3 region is CASSQDRGGGELFF. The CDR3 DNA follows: TGTGCCAGCAGCCAAGATCGGGGTGGCGGGGAGCTGTTTTTT.

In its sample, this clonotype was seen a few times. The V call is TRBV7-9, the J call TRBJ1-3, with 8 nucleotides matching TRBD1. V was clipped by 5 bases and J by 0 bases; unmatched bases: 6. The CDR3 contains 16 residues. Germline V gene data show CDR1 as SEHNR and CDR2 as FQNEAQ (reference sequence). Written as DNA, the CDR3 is TGTGCCAGCAGCGCGGACAGGGTGTCCTCTGGAAACACCATATATTTT. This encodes CASSADRVSSGNTIYF.

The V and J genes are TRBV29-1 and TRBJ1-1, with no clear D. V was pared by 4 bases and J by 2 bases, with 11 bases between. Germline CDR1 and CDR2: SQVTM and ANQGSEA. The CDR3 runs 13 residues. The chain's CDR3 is CSVVRVLNTEAFF. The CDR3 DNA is TGCAGCGTTGTTAGGGTCCTCAACACTGAAGCTTTCTTT.

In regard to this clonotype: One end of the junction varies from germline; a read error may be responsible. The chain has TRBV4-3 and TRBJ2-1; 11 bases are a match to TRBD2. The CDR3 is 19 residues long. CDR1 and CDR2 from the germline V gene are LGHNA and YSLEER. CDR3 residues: CASSQVPGVVGLAVNDQFF. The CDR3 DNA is TGCGCCAGCAGCCAAGTGCCGGGAGTGGTGGGACTAGCGGTCAATGATCAGTTCTTC.